Presented here are 13 T cell receptor beta chains from one specimen sequenced in a study of vaccination effects on CD4 cells after COVID-19. The repertoire was sequenced with immunoSEQ multiplex PCR; TCRdb's copy has only in-frame clones and lacks some. In the table there are around 30,000 clones, roughly 70% of which are singletons. Culture proceeded for approximately 10 days, and CD4+ T cells were then isolated. For these receptors, no antigen is known. The sample here was CD4+ T cells from PBMCs cultured without peptide, taken before COVID-19 vaccination. These receptors came from a human donor who received a COVID-19 vaccine.

The chain uses TRBV9 and TRBJ2-3; D might be TRBD2 (7 bases). V was clipped by 4 bases and J by 3 bases, with 21 bases between them. The CDR3 loop spans 17 amino acids. Germline CDR1 SGDLS, CDR2 YYNGEE. For the CDR3, the DNA is TGTGCCAGCAGCATCCAGGGGAGGGGGGGCCGGACAGATACGCAGTATTTT. Translation: CASSIQGRGGRTDTQYF.

This sequence joins TRBV6-5 and TRBJ2-7; 8 bases are a match to TRBD2. Germline V gene sequence: CDR1 MNHEY, CDR2 SVGAGI. The CDR3 has 15 amino acids. J lost 2 bases, V lost 4 bases, and 7 bases had no gene match. CDR3 in DNA: TGTGCCAGCAGTTTTAGCGGGGACCCCACCTACGAGCAGTACTTC. Translation gives CASSFSGDPTYEQYF.

This clone was picked up a small number of times. The gene calls are TRBV10-3 and TRBJ1-2; D is perhaps TRBD1 (5 bases). V was clipped by 2 bases and J by 4 bases, with 8 bases between them. Germline values: CDR1 ENHRY, CDR2 SYGVKD. This CDR3 is 13 amino acids long. CDR3 nucleotides: TGTGCCATCAGTGAGGGGGCGGGCTATGGCTACACCTTC. It translates to CAISEGAGYGYTF.

The J gene is TRBJ2-7, the V gene TRBV6-5; 7 positions match TRBD1. The CDR3 has 15 residues. Trimming took 6 bases from V and 0 from J; bases not matched to a gene: 8. Germline CDR1 reads MNHEY; CDR2 reads SVGAGI. CDR3 bases: TGTGCCAGCAGCCCCATAGGGGGCTACTCCTACGAGCAGTACTTC. Translating it yields CASSPIGGYSYEQYF.

The genes are TRBV5-1 and TRBJ1-6; D ambiguous. This CDR3 contains 14 residues. Between the trimmed V and J ends, which lost 2 bases and 7 bases, there was a span of 10 bases. CDR1 and CDR2 (germline): SGHRS, YFSETQ. The CDR3 bases are TGCGCCAGCAGCTTCGAACCATTCAATTCACCCCTCCACTTT. It specifies CASSFEPFNSPLHF.

The chain recombines TRBV7-2 with TRBJ2-1, with 10 positions matching TRBD2. Looked up from germline, CDR1 is SGHTA and CDR2 is FQGNSA. CDR3 length equals 15 residues. The junction had 0 bases not matched to a gene; V was cut back by 1 base and J by 3 bases. CDR3 loop: CASSLGTSGYNEQFF. The CDR3, as DNA: TGTGCCAGCAGCTTAGGGACTAGCGGCTACAATGAGCAGTTCTTC. Using reference TRBV7-2 and TRBJ2-1 for the parts outside the CDR3, the full variable domain is GAGVSQSPSNKVTEKGKDVELRCDPISGHTALYWYRQSLGQGLEFLIYFQGNSAPDKSGLPSDRFSAERTGGSVSTLTIQRTQQEDSAVYLCASSLGTSGYNEQFFGPGTRLTVL.

Points on this clone: The same CDR3 is also encoded by other DNA sequences in this sample. The chain uses TRBV2 and TRBJ2-6; D not certain. V lost 4 bases, J lost 1 base, and 2 bases lay in between. Looked up from germline, CDR1 is SNHLY and CDR2 is FYNNEI. The CDR3 contains 13 residues. This CDR3 is CASSGSGANVLTF. In nucleotides, the CDR3 is TGTGCCAGCAGTGGGTCTGGGGCCAACGTCCTGACTTTC.

The V gene is TRBV3-1 (or the pseudogene TRBV3-2), the J gene TRBJ1-6; D remains ambiguous. V lost 2 bases and J lost 4, with 12 bases in between. There are 16 residues in the CDR3. Germline V gene sequence: CDR1 LGHDT, CDR2 YNNKEL (reference sequence). This chain's CDR3 is CASSQTRSGYNSPLHF. The DNA of the CDR3 is TGTGCCAGCAGCCAAACAAGGTCGGGATATAATTCACCCCTCCACTTT.

The chain couples TRBV24-1 to TRBJ1-1; D possibly corresponds to TRBD1 (6 bases). CDR1 and CDR2 (germline): KGHDR, SFDVKD. Trimming took off 3 bases at V and 8 bases at J, with 9 bases between the two ends. CDR3 size: 12 residues. CDR3 DNA: TGTGCCACCAGTGATAGTGACAGGGAAGCTTTCTTT. Encoded protein: CATSDSDREAFF.

J is TRBJ2-7 and V is TRBV19, with a tentative D call TRBD2 (5 bases). Trimming removed 0 bases from V and 0 bases from J, with 9 bases in between. The CDR3 has 15 amino acids. The germline gives CDR1 LNHDA, CDR2 SQIVND (reference sequence). Written as DNA, the CDR3 is TGTGCCAGTAGTATAGATCAAGGGAGCTCCTACGAGCAGTACTTC. It encodes CASSIDQGSSYEQYF.

The chain is built from TRBV6-2 or TRBV6-3 and TRBJ1-1; 9 bases are a match to TRBD1. This CDR3 spans 15 amino acids. Germline values: CDR1 MNHEY, CDR2 SVGEGT. V lost 8 bases and J lost 2; bases outside the gene matches: 9. CDR3 coding DNA: TGTGCCAGCCGCCTCACAGGGGGCGCAAACACTGAAGCTTTCTTT. This codes for CASRLTGGANTEAFF.

The rearrangement joins TRBV11-2 to TRBJ2-3; D is undetermined. The V end lost 4 bases, the J end lost 2 bases, and 10 bases lay between the germline ends. This CDR3 is built from 14 residues. CDR1 SGHAT and CDR2 FQNNGV come from the germline V gene. The CDR3 sequence is CASSSLTFTDTQYF. The CDR3 DNA reads as TGTGCCAGCAGCTCGTTAACTTTCACAGATACGCAGTATTTT.

V and J are TRBV2 and TRBJ1-6; D unclear. Germline V gene sequence: CDR1 SNHLY, CDR2 FYNNEI. The CDR3 contains 15 residues. The germline V and J ends were trimmed by 5 bases and 5 bases, with 13 bases remaining between them. This CDR3 is CASSYRDTNNSPLHF. In nucleotides, the CDR3 is TGTGCCAGCAGTTACCGGGATACAAATAATTCACCCCTCCACTTT. Supplemented by reference TRBV2 and TRBJ1-6, the full variable domain reads EPEVTQTPSHQVTQMGQEVILRCVPISNHLYFYWYRQILGQKVEFLVSFYNNEISEKSEIFDDQFSVERPDGSNFTLKIRSTKLEDSAMYFCASSYRDTNNSPLHFGNGTRLTVT.